The rows below give T cell receptor beta chains drawn from one sample of a study of a mutant IDH1 vaccine in newly diagnosed glioma. These TCRs' antigens remain unknown. Profiling relied on immunoSEQ multiplex PCR, and the TCRdb table lists in-frame clones only, not all of them. The sample lists around 41,000 clones, about four fifths occurring once. This specimen was PBMCs, taken from a glioma patient whose treatment included an IDH1 peptide vaccine. The receptors were sampled from a man aged 35 to 55 with glioma. Each CDR3 is given with its conserved first and last residue. A D gene is named only where the DNA matches it firmly. The size entry is marked missing in some rows and otherwise reads once, few, many or a size class.

>16|TRBV9|NA|NA|TRBJ2-2
CASSVDGGRGTGELFF
TGTGCCAGCAGCGTAGACGGGGGGCGCGGCACCGGGGAGCTGTTTTTT
>13|TRBV9|NA|NA|TRBJ1-2
CASSVGGPYGYTF
TGTGCCAGCAGCGTAGGGGGGCCCTATGGCTACACCTTC
>14|TRBV9|TRBD2|NA|TRBJ2-7
CASSVKAGLGVQYF
TGTGCCAGCAGCGTAAAAGCGGGATTAGGGGTGCAGTACTTC
>15|TRBV6-4|NA|NA|TRBJ1-4
CASRPGGGLNEKLFF
TGTGCCAGCAGACCCGGGGGAGGACTTAATGAAAAACTGTTTTTT
>14|TRBV2|NA|medium-sized|TRBJ2-3
CATSRDGGTDTQYF
TGTGCCACCTCCCGGGACGGAGGAACAGATACGCAGTATTTT
>17|TRBV29-1|NA|NA|TRBJ1-4
CSVEDAASGEANEKLFF
TGCAGCGTTGAAGATGCAGCCTCGGGGGAGGCTAATGAAAAACTGTTTTTT
>13|TRBV29-1|TRBD1|NA|TRBJ1-1
CSVQGTSGTEAFF
TGCAGCGTACAGGGGACGAGTGGGACTGAAGCTTTCTTT
>17|TRBV7-2|NA|few|TRBJ2-7
CASSLVAGGQQAYEQYF
TGTGCCAGCAGCTTAGTGGCAGGTGGACAACAGGCTTACGAGCAGTACTTC
>15|TRBV5-1|NA|NA|TRBJ2-5
CASSSAGELRETQYF
TGCGCCAGCAGCTCCGCCGGGGAGCTACGGGAGACCCAGTACTTC
>15|TRBV4-2|TRBD2|NA|TRBJ2-2
CASSPRGGNTGELFF
TGTGCCAGCAGCCCCCGGGGGGGTAACACCGGGGAGCTGTTTTTT
>14|TRBV9|TRBD1|NA|TRBJ1-1
CASSFTGEGTEAFF
TGTGCCAGCAGTTTTACAGGGGAAGGCACTGAAGCTTTCTTT
>15|TRBV18|NA|once|TRBJ1-4
CASSPGTGTNEKLFF
TGTGCCAGCTCACCTGGCACAGGTACTAATGAAAAACTGTTTTTT
>15|TRBV11-3|TRBD1|NA|TRBJ2-7
CASSLDGQGHYEQYF
TGTGCCAGCAGCTTAGACGGACAGGGCCACTACGAGCAGTACTTC
>15|TRBV5-6|NA|NA|TRBJ2-7
CASSLQMNRFYEQYF
TGTGCCAGCAGCTTGCAGATGAACAGATTCTACGAGCAGTACTTC
>16|TRBV7-2|NA|NA|TRBJ2-7
CASSLALSGVSYEQYF
TGTGCCAGCAGCTTAGCGCTTAGCGGAGTCTCCTACGAGCAGTACTTC
>16|TRBV5-6|NA|NA|TRBJ2-3
CASSLSTRRFTDTQYF
TGTGCCAGCAGCTTGAGCACGAGGAGATTTACAGATACGCAGTATTTT
>14|TRBV5-1|NA|NA|TRBJ2-5
CASSLKQGIATQYF
TGCGCCAGCAGCTTGAAGCAGGGGATAGCGACCCAGTACTTC
>15|TRBV5-6|TRBD2|NA|TRBJ2-3
CASSPRGGRADTQYF
TGTGCCAGCAGCCCCCGGGGGGGGAGGGCAGATACGCAGTATTTT
>13|TRBV10-1|NA|NA|TRBJ2-1
CASSVLGTNEQFF
TGCGCCAGCAGTGTGTTAGGTACAAATGAGCAGTTCTTC
>13|TRBV19|NA|NA|TRBJ1-5
CASTNSDYQPQHF
TGTGCCAGTACGAACAGCGACTATCAGCCCCAGCATTTT
>15|TRBV19|TRBD1|NA|TRBJ2-2
CASSAETGTTGELFF
TGTGCCAGTAGCGCAGAGACAGGGACAACCGGGGAGCTGTTTTTT
>16|TRBV25-1|TRBD1|NA|TRBJ1-4
CASSEDRVTANEKLFF
TGTGCCAGCAGTGAAGACAGGGTTACGGCTAATGAAAAACTGTTTTTT
>17|TRBV7-9|NA|NA|TRBJ2-3
CASAHTLAKPNTDTQYF
TGTGCCAGCGCTCATACCCTAGCCAAACCTAACACAGATACGCAGTATTTT
>13|TRBV7-8|TRBD2|NA|TRBJ2-7
CASSLPAGDEQYF
TGTGCCAGCAGCTTGCCGGCGGGGGACGAGCAGTACTTC
>15|TRBV28|NA|NA|TRBJ1-1
CASTWTDRLNTEAFF
TGTGCCAGCACCTGGACAGACAGGTTAAACACTGAAGCTTTCTTT
>17|TRBV4-1|NA|medium-sized|TRBJ1-5
CASSQGARPYSNQPQHF
TGCGCCAGCAGCCAAGGGGCAAGGCCTTATAGCAATCAGCCCCAGCATTTT
>11|TRBV5-6|NA|NA|TRBJ2-3
CASRRGDTQYF
TGTGCCAGCAGGCGCGGGGATACGCAGTATTTT
>17|TRBV5-1|TRBD1|NA|TRBJ1-1
CASSLSGQGAGNTEAFF
TGCGCCAGCAGCTTGTCCGGACAGGGGGCGGGAAACACTGAAGCTTTCTTT
>12|TRBV29-1|NA|NA|TRBJ1-2
CSVQGVYYGYTF
TGCAGCGTTCAAGGGGTTTACTATGGCTACACCTTC
>17|TRBV4-3|TRBD2|NA|TRBJ2-2
CASSPGGLAGGVGELFF
TGCGCCAGCAGCCCGGGGGGACTAGCGGGAGGGGTCGGGGAGCTGTTTTTT
>15|TRBV15|TRBD1|NA|TRBJ2-7
CATSRTRDRFYEQYF
TGTGCCACCAGCAGGACGAGGGACAGGTTCTACGAGCAGTACTTC
>12|TRBV7-9|NA|once|TRBJ2-3
CASSLRADTQYF
TGTGCCAGCAGCTTACGAGCAGATACGCAGTATTTT
>15|TRBV19|NA|NA|TRBJ2-7
CASMPGATSSYEQYF
TGTGCCAGTATGCCAGGGGCGACGAGCTCCTACGAGCAGTACTTC